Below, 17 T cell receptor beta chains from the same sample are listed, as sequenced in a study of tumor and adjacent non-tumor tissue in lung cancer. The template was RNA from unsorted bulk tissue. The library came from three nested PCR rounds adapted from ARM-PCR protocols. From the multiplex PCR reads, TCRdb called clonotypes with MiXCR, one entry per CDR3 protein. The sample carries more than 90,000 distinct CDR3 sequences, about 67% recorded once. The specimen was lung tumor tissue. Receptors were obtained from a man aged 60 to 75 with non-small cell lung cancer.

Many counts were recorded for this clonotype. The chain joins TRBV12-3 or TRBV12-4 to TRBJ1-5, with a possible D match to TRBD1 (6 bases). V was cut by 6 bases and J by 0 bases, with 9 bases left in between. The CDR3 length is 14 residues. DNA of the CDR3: TGTGCCAGCAGCGACAGGATTAGCAATCAGCCCCAGCATTTT. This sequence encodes CASSDRISNQPQHF.

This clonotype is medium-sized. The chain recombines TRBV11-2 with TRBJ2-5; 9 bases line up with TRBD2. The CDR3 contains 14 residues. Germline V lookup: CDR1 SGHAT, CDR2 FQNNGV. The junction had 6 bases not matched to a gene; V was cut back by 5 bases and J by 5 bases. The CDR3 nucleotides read TGTGCCAGCAGCCCACCGGGACTAGCTGAGACCCAGTACTTC. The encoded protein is CASSPPGLAETQYF.

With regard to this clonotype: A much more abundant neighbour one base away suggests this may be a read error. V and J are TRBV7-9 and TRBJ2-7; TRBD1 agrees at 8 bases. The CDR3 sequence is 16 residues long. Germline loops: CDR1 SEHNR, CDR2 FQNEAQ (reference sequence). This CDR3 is CVSSSPAGQGGYEQYF. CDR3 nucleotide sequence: TGTGTCAGCAGCTCTCCCGCCGGACAGGGTGGGTACGAGCAGTACTTC.

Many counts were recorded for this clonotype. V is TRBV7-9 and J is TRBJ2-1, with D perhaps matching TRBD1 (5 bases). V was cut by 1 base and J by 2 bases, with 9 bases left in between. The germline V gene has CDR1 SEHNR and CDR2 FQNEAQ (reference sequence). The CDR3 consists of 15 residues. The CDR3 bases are TGTGCCAGCAGCTTAGTACAGGCGACCTACAATGAGCAGTTCTTC. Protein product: CASSLVQATYNEQFF.

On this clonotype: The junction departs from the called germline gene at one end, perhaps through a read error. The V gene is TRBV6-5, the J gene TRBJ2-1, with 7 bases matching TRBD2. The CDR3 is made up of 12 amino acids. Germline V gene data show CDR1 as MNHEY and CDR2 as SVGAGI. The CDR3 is CASGRTSDEQFF. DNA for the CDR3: TGTGCCAGCGGACGAACTAGCGATGAGCAGTTTTTC.

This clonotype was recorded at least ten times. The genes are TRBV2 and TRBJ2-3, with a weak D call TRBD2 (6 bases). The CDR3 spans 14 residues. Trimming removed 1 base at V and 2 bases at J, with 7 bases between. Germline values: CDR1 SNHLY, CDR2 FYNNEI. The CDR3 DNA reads TGTGCCAGCAGTGAAGGCGGGAACACAGATACGCAGTATTTT. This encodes CASSEGGNTDTQYF.

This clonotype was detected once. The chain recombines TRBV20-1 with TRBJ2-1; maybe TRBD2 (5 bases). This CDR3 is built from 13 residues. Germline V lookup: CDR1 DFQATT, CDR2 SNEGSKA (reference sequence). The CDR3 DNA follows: TGCAGCGCGAGGAGTAGCGCCTACAATGAGCAGTTCTTC. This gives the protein CSARSSAYNEQFF.

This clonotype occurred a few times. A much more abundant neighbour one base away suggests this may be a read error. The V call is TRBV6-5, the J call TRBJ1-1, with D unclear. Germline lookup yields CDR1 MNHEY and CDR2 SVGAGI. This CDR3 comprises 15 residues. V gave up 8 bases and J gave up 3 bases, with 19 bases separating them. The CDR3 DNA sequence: TGTGCCAGCGGGAGTTTCCTACAGTGCGACACTGAAGCTTTCTTT. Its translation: CASGSFLQCDTEAFF.

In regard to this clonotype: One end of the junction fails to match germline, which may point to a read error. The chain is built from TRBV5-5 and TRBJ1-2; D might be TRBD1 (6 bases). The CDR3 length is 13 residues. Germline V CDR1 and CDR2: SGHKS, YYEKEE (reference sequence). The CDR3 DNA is TGTGCCAGCGGCTTTGGGGCGGGGGCCGGCTACACCTTC. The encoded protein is CASGFGAGAGYTF.

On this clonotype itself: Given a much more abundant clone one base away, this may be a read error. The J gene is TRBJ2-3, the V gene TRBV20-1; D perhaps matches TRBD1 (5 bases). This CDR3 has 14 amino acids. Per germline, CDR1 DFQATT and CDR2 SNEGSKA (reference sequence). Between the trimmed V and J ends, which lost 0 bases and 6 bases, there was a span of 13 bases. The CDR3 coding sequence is TGCAGTGCTAGAGACAAATCGAAGGGGGATACGCAGTATTTT. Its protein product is CSARDKSKGDTQYF.

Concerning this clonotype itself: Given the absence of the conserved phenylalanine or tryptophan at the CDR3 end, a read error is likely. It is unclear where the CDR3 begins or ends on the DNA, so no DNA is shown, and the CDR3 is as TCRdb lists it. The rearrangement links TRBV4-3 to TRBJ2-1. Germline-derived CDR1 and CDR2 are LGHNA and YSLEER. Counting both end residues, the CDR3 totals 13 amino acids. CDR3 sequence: CASSQASSYEQFL.

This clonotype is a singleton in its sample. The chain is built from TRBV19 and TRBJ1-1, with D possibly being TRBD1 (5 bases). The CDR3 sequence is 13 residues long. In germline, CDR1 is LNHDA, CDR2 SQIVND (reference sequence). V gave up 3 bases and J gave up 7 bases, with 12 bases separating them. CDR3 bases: TGTGCCAGTAGTATTCGGGGCGCGGGTGAAGCTTTCTTT. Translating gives CASSIRGAGEAFF.

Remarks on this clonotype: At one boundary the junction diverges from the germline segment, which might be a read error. The CDR3: CSATLSTERFF. CDR3 DNA sequence: TGCAGTGCTACCCTCAGCACTGAGCGGTTCTTC. This sequence joins TRBV20-1 and TRBJ2-1; no firm D call. This CDR3 is built from 11 residues. Germline CDR1 DFQATT, CDR2 SNEGSKA (reference sequence).

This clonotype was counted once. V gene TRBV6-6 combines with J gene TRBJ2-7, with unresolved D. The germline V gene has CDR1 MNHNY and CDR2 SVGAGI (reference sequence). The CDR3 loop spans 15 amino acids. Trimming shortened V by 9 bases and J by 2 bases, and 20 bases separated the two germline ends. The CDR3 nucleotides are TGTGCCAGTAATTACTATCACCCATGGGCCTACGAGCAGTACTTC. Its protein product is CASNYYHPWAYEQYF.

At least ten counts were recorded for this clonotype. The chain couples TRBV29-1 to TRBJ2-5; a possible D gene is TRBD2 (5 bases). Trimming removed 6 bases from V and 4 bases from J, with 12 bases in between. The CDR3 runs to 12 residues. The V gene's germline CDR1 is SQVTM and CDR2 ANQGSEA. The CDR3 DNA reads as TGCAGCGTCTTAGGACTTGTAGAGACCCAGTACTTC. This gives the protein CSVLGLVETQYF.

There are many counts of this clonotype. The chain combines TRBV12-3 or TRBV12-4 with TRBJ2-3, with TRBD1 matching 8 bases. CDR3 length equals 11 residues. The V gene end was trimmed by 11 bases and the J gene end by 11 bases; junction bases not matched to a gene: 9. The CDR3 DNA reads TGTGCCGTTGGGCCCGGGACAGGGCAGTATTTT. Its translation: CAVGPGTGQYF.

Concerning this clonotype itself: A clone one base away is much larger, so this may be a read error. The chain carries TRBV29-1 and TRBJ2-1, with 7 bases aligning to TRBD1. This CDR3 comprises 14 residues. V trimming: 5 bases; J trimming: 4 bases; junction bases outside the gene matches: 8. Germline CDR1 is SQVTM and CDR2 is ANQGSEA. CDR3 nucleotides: TGCAGCGTTAAACATGGACAGGTTTACAATGAGCAGTTCTTC. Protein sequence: CSVKHGQVYNEQFF.